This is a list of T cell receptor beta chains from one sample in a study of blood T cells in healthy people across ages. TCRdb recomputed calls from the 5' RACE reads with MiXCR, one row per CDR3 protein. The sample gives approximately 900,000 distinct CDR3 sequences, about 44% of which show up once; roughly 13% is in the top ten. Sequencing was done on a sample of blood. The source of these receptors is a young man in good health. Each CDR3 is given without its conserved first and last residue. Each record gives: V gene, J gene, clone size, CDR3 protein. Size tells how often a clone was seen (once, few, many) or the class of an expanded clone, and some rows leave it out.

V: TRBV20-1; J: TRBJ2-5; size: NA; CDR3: SARGGGGLYNEQY
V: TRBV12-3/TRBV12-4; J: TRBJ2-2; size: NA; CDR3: ASPRGTGELF
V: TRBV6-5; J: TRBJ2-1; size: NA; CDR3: ASSQGYGAYNEQF
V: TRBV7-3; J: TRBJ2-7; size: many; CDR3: ASSFSRGYEQY
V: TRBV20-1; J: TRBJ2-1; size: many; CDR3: SASTGTVFSNEQF
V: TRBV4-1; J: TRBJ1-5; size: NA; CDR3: ASSQDPIQAEPQH
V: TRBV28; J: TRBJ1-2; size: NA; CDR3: ASSPRQGASGYT
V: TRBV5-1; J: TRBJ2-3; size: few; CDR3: ASSLAGVAALDTQY
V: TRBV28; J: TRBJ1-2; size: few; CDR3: ASSLNGGRLYGYT
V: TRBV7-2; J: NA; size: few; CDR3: ASSLDGTSGTYEQY
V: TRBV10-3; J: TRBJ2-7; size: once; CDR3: AISEPPTSETYEQY
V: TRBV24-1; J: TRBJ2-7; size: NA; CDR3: ATSEPGQGYEQY
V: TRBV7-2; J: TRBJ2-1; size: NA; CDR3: ASSLRESSYNEQF
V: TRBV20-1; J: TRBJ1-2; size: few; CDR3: SVPRPGQGGGYT
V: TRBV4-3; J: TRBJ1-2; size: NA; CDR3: ASSQASAGANYGYT